The 28 T cell receptor beta chains below all came from one sample that was sequenced in a study of T cells in Graves' hyperthyroidism and ophthalmopathy. Regions amplified from RNA transcripts were the TCR beta CDR3 regions. HTBI primers were employed in a first-round RT-PCR of the TCR CDR3. MiXCR, applied by TCRdb to the multiplex PCR reads, yields one record per CDR3 protein. In the table there are hundreds of thousands of distinct CDR3 sequences, about two fifths of which are singletons. Sample: blood. These receptors were taken from a man between 18 and 35 years old with Graves' hyperthyroidism.

In the case of this clonotype: At one end, the junction sequence differs from germline, possibly due to a read error. This chain connects TRBV10-3 to TRBJ2-1; tentatively, D is TRBD1 (6 bases). CDR3 length equals 17 residues. From germline, CDR1 is ENHRY and CDR2 SYGVKD. CDR3 nucleotides: TGCGCCATCAGTGAGCCCGGTGGACAGTTATCCTACAATGAGCAGTTCTTC. Translating gives CAISEPGGQLSYNEQFF.

This clonotype was found a few times. This chain uses TRBV9 with TRBJ1-1; TRBD1 aligns across 7 bases. In germline, CDR1 is SGDLS, CDR2 YYNGEE. The CDR3 runs 12 residues. J gave up 9 bases and V 4 bases, and 6 bases lay outside the gene matches. DNA for the CDR3: TGTGCCAGCAGCAGACGACAGGGACAAGCTTTCTTT. Encoded protein: CASSRRQGQAFF.

Remarks on this clonotype: A read error is possible here, since a much larger clone lies one base away. This sequence joins TRBV7-9 and TRBJ2-5; the D gene is possibly TRBD1 (5 bases). V was trimmed by 6 bases and J by 4 bases, leaving 15 bases between them. From germline, CDR1 is SEHNR and CDR2 FQNEAQ (reference sequence). The CDR3 has 14 amino acids. CDR3 loop: CASRSSTGSETQYF. In DNA form, the CDR3 reads TGTGCCAGCAGATCGAGCACAGGTTCAGAGACCCAGTACTTC.

V gene TRBV19 combines with J gene TRBJ1-5; no firm D call. Trimming stripped 3 bases from V and 5 bases from J, with 5 bases between. Germline assignment: CDR1 LNHDA and CDR2 SQIVND (reference sequence). This CDR3 contains 12 residues. Here the CDR3 DNA reads TGTGCCAGTAGTATGAGAGATCAGCCCCAGCATTTT. It encodes CASSMRDQPQHF.

This clonotype showed up just a few times. V is TRBV5-1 and J is TRBJ1-1; D ambiguous. The CDR3 has 14 amino acids. Germline V gene sequence: CDR1 SGHRS, CDR2 YFSETQ. Deletions cut 2 bases from V and 3 bases from J, with 11 bases between. CDR3 coding DNA: TGCGCCAGCAGCTTCGGTACAGCTTACACTGAAGCTTTCTTT. This gives the protein CASSFGTAYTEAFF.

The V and J genes are TRBV29-1 and TRBJ2-5; possible D gene TRBD2, 7 bases. Looked up from germline, CDR1 is SQVTM and CDR2 is ANQGSEA. The CDR3 runs to 16 residues. Deletions cut 4 bases from V and 4 bases from J, with 22 bases between. CDR3 bases: TGCAGCGTTGGGGGGGGCAAGGTCGAGGGAGGAGAGACCCAGTACTTC. Translation gives CSVGGGKVEGGETQYF.

This clonotype has ten or more counts. This CDR3 is CSSIGFAGEQYF. CDR3 sequence (DNA): TGCAGCTCGATCGGTTTTGCGGGAGAGCAGTACTTC. The chain combines TRBV29-1 with TRBJ2-7; D possibly corresponds to TRBD2 (6 bases). The germline gives CDR1 SQVTM, CDR2 ANQGSEA. The CDR3 sequence is 12 residues long. The V gene lost 8 bases and the J gene lost 7 bases, with 18 bases spanning the gap.

This clonotype was observed a few times. The chain uses TRBV5-1 and TRBJ1-2; D unresolved. In germline, CDR1 is SGHRS, CDR2 YFSETQ. The CDR3 has 14 residues. V gave up 0 bases and J gave up 4 bases, with 10 bases separating them. The CDR3 spells CASSLAGGFYGYTF. Here the CDR3 DNA reads TGCGCCAGCAGCTTGGCCGGCGGATTCTATGGCTACACCTTC. The full variable domain, in which reference TRBV5-1 and TRBJ1-2 provide the parts outside the CDR3, is KAGVTQTPRYLIKTRGQQVTLSCSPISGHRSVSWYQQTPGQGLQFLFEYFSETQRNKGNFPGRFSGRQFSNSRSEMNVSTLELGDSALYLCASSLAGGFYGYTFGSGTRLTVV.

V is TRBV5-1 and J is TRBJ1-1; 7 bases are shared with TRBD1. The CDR3 is made up of 16 amino acids. V was clipped by 1 base and J by 3 bases; unmatched bases: 9. The germline gives CDR1 SGHRS, CDR2 YFSETQ. Written as DNA, the CDR3 is TGCGCCAGCAGCTTGTTGGAGGGGGCAGTTGACACTGAAGCTTTCTTT. This encodes CASSLLEGAVDTEAFF.

This rearrangement joins TRBV19 to TRBJ1-1, with D hard to call. This CDR3 spans 13 amino acids. V was clipped by 7 bases and J by 1 base, with 10 bases between them. CDR1 is LNHDA, CDR2 SQIVND, per germline (reference sequence). In DNA, the CDR3 is TGTGCCAGTATGTGGGAGGGGAACACTGAAGCTTTCTTT. This sequence encodes CASMWEGNTEAFF.

This clonotype appeared many times. The gene calls are TRBV7-3 and TRBJ1-1; D is uncertain. The germline V and J ends were trimmed by 0 bases and 3 bases, with 5 bases remaining between them. CDR3 length: 13 residues. Germline CDR1 is SGHTA and CDR2 is FQGTGA. The CDR3, as DNA: TGTGCCAGCAGCTTAACTACGGACACTGAAGCTTTCTTT. It is translated as CASSLTTDTEAFF.

Many counts were recorded for this clonotype. V gene TRBV29-1 combines with J gene TRBJ2-2; possible D gene TRBD2, 6 bases. The CDR3 sequence is 13 residues long. Trimming cost V 7 bases and J 0 bases, with 9 bases left between them. The germline gives CDR1 SQVTM, CDR2 ANQGSEA. CDR3 DNA: TGCAGCGGGGGACTCTCGAACACCGGGGAGCTGTTTTTT. This encodes CSGGLSNTGELFF.

This chain connects TRBV25-1 to TRBJ1-2; D is unresolved. The V gene lost 4 bases and the J gene lost 2 bases, with 14 bases spanning the gap. Germline CDR1 MGHDK, CDR2 SYGVNS. The CDR3 has 15 amino acids. In DNA form, the CDR3 reads TGTGCCAGCAGTGCTGTGCCGCTCCTCAACTATGGCTACACCTTC. This gives the protein CASSAVPLLNYGYTF.

This clonotype showed up many times. This chain joins TRBV7-9 and TRBJ1-6; 11 bases map to TRBD1. Germline V gene data show CDR1 as SEHNR and CDR2 as FQNEAQ (reference sequence). Trimming removed 1 base from V and 10 bases from J; junction bases left unmatched: 3. This CDR3 has 15 residues. Here the CDR3 reads CASSLGTGGSSPLHF. As DNA, the CDR3 is TGTGCCAGCAGCTTAGGGACAGGGGGCTCGTCACCCCTCCACTTT.

In its sample, this clonotype was seen a few times. A single base separates this from a much larger clone, so it may be a read error. V and J are TRBV5-6 and TRBJ1-5; D might be TRBD1 (5 bases). The CDR3 runs 14 residues. Germline CDR1 and CDR2: SGHDT and YYEEEE. The germline V and J ends were trimmed by 3 bases and 2 bases, with 9 bases remaining between them. CDR3 sequence reads: CASSWGGGNQPQHF. The CDR3 DNA sequence: TGTGCCAGCAGCTGGGGAGGGGGCAATCAGCCCCAGCATTTT. Drawing the rest from reference TRBV5-6 and TRBJ1-5, the complete variable domain is DAGVTQSPTHLIKTRGQQVTLRCSPKSGHDTVSWYQQALGQGPQFIFQYYEEEERQRGNFPDRFSGHQFPNYSSELNVNALLLGDSALYLCASSWGGGNQPQHFGDGTRLSIL.

This chain links TRBV5-5 with TRBJ2-5; TRBD1 agrees at 7 bases. This CDR3 has 17 residues. Looked up from germline, CDR1 is SGHKS and CDR2 is YYEKEE (reference sequence). The ends lost 4 bases at V and 3 bases at J; junction bases unmatched: 15. This CDR3 is CASSLGRRDSREETQYF. DNA of the CDR3: TGTGCCAGCAGCCTCGGCAGAAGGGACAGCCGGGAAGAGACCCAGTACTTC.

V is TRBV29-1 and J is TRBJ2-6; D is undetermined. The CDR3 has 9 residues. V lost 2 bases and J 16 bases, leaving 6 bases between the germline ends. Germline V CDR1 and CDR2: SQVTM, ANQGSEA. The CDR3 DNA is TGCAGCGTTGAAAACGGACTGACTTTC. Protein: CSVENGLTF.

This clonotype came up a few times. V gene TRBV19 combines with J gene TRBJ2-5, with D perhaps matching TRBD1 (5 bases). V lost 2 bases, J lost 4 bases, and 14 bases lay in between. CDR3 size: 15 residues. Germline assignment: CDR1 LNHDA and CDR2 SQIVND (reference sequence). CDR3 in DNA: TGTGCCAGTAGTATAAAGGGGCGCAGGAGAGAGACCCAGTACTTC. Its protein product is CASSIKGRRRETQYF.

This clonotype was found a few times. This chain uses TRBV5-4 with TRBJ1-1; the D gene is possibly TRBD1 (5 bases). Trimming stripped 6 bases from V and 2 bases from J, with 14 bases between. Germline CDR1 and CDR2: SGHNT and YYREEE (reference sequence). This CDR3 contains 14 residues. CDR3 DNA: TGTGCCAGCACCCTGGGGGAGATAAACACTGAAGCTTTCTTT. Translated, it gives CASTLGEINTEAFF. Drawing the rest from reference TRBV5-4 and TRBJ1-1, the complete variable domain is ETGVTQSPTHLIKTRGQQVTLRCSSQSGHNTVSWYQQALGQGPQFIFQYYREEENGRGNFPPRFSGLQFPNYSSELNVNALELDDSALYLCASTLGEINTEAFFGQGTRLTVV.

This chain links TRBV11-1 with TRBJ1-4, with D maybe TRBD1 (5 bases). The CDR3 covers 14 residues. The V gene's germline CDR1 is SGHAT and CDR2 FQDESV (reference sequence). V lost 4 bases and J lost 7, with 13 bases in between. As DNA, the CDR3 is TGTGCCAGCAGCTGGGCAGGGTCTATTGAAAAACTGTTTTTT. It yields the protein CASSWAGSIEKLFF.

The gene calls are TRBV6-6 and TRBJ1-3; the D gene is possibly TRBD1 (6 bases). This CDR3 has 15 residues. Trimming shortened V by 8 bases and J by 0 bases, and 14 bases separated the two germline ends. CDR1 and CDR2 from the germline V gene are MNHNY and SVGAGI (reference sequence). This CDR3 is CASWDTSHSGNTIYF. The DNA of the CDR3 is TGTGCCAGCTGGGACACCAGTCACTCTGGAAACACCATATATTTT.

The table lists this clonotype with a few counts. V and J are TRBV14 and TRBJ2-7; TRBD1 aligns across 8 bases. Germline V CDR1 and CDR2: SGHDN, FVKESK. V was pared by 8 bases and J by 5 bases, with 8 bases of the junction left unmatched. This CDR3 contains 13 residues. Here the CDR3 reads CASGWQGANEQYF. The CDR3, as DNA: TGTGCCAGCGGCTGGCAGGGGGCCAACGAGCAGTACTTC.

In its sample, this clonotype was seen a few times. The chain couples TRBV20-1 to TRBJ1-5; D is perhaps TRBD1 (6 bases). CDR3 size: 17 residues. The V end was cut by 2 bases, the J end by 1 base, with 18 bases between. Germline V lookup: CDR1 DFQATT, CDR2 SNEGSKA (reference sequence). The CDR3 DNA reads as TGCAGTGCTAGACCCAAGTGGGGGGGGCCAAGCAATCAGCCCCAGCATTTT. Amino acid sequence: CSARPKWGGPSNQPQHF.

This clonotype was seen more than once but under ten times. This chain uses TRBV10-3 with TRBJ1-5; TRBD1 might be the D (5 bases). CDR3 length: 14 amino acids. Germline CDR1 ENHRY, CDR2 SYGVKD. V lost 6 bases and J lost 5, with 14 bases in between. The CDR3, as DNA: TGTGCCATCAGCGGGGATGGGGCCCATCAGCCCCAGCATTTT. Translated, it gives CAISGDGAHQPQHF.

This clonotype was detected many times. The V and J genes are TRBV12-3 or TRBV12-4 and TRBJ1-2; weak D call: TRBD1 (5 bases). CDR3 length: 14 amino acids. The V gene lost 7 bases and the J gene lost 2 bases, with 14 bases spanning the gap. CDR3 sequence (DNA): TGTGCCAGCACCCTATGGGGGGAGAACTATGGCTACACCTTC. It yields the protein CASTLWGENYGYTF.

This clonotype has a handful of counts. The rearrangement uses TRBV5-1 and TRBJ1-1, with 10 positions matching TRBD1. With 4 bases clipped from V and 4 bases from J, the junction kept 4 bases outside the gene matches. The CDR3 totals 14 residues. Germline CDR1 SGHRS, CDR2 YFSETQ. This CDR3 is CASSRDRGSTEAFF. As DNA, the CDR3 is TGCGCCAGCAGCCGGGACAGGGGAAGCACTGAAGCTTTCTTT.

As regards this clonotype: The junction departs from the called germline gene at one end, perhaps through a read error. The genes are TRBV11-1 and TRBJ1-1; D call uncertain. Germline-derived CDR1 and CDR2 are SGHAT and FQDESV (reference sequence). CDR3 length: 13 residues. The CDR3 sequence: CAGSLDGNTEAFF. As DNA, the CDR3 is TGTGCCGGCAGCCTCGACGGGAACACTGAAGCTTTCTTT. Complete variable domain (other parts from reference TRBV11-1 and TRBJ1-1): EAEVAQSPRYKITEKSQAVAFWCDPISGHATLYWYRQILGQGPELLVQFQDESVVDDSQLPKDRFSAERLKGVDSTLKIQPAELGDSAMYLCAGSLDGNTEAFFGQGTRLTVV.

The rearrangement uses TRBV2 and TRBJ2-7, with 8 bases fitting TRBD1. V dropped 8 bases and J dropped 0; count of bases not matched to a gene: 6. There are 14 residues in the CDR3. Germline lookup yields CDR1 SNHLY and CDR2 FYNNEI. The CDR3 loop reads CASGDRTSSYEQYF. As DNA, the CDR3 is TGTGCCAGCGGGGACAGGACAAGCTCCTACGAGCAGTACTTC.